This TCR beta chain appears in the sequencing data of a study of T cell responses to AZD1222 COVID-19 vaccine. The data were produced by immunoSEQ multiplex PCR, yet TCRdb's version contains in-frame clones alone and is incomplete. The table has 72,000 or so clones, about nine tenths seen once; the top ten hold about 28%. The CDR3 extends over 15 amino acids. The germline CDR1 and CDR2 sequences are SGHRS and YFSETQ. Deletions cut 4 bases from V and 10 bases from J, with 18 bases between. The source material was peripheral blood, sampled 28 days after the second AZD1222 dose. The chain joins TRBV5-1 to TRBJ1-6, with unresolved D. The source of this sequence is an adult who received the AZD1222 COVID-19 vaccine. In DNA, the CDR3 is TGCGCCAGCAGCCCGGACCTCCCAAGTGCCTCACCCCTCCACTTT. Residues: CASSPDLPSASPLHF.